This T cell receptor beta chain appears in the sequencing data of a study of blood T cell repertoires in COVID-19. Study-level background: Acute-phase and convalescent COVID-19 samples originated in the United States, Italy and Spain.

Germline V gene data show CDR1 as MDHEN and CDR2 as SYDVKM. Trimming removed 2 bases at V and 0 bases at J, with 14 bases between. The CDR3 spans 16 residues. Clinical history reported by participants formed the basis on which cohorts were assigned. The study counted Cohort 3 donors as recovered given two negative PCRs, clearance, or symptom resolution. In the original analysis: Estimates of nucleated cell counts were drawn from the amplification of reference gene primers. Profiled with immunoSEQ multiplex PCR; TCRdb holds only in-frame clones, not every one. That table gives V, J and clone size, and the DNA gave D and trimming. The sample yields approximately 440,000 clones, around 91% seen once.

Sequencing was carried out using PBMCs or T cells enriched from blood (not recorded which). This sequence originates from a man aged 18 to 35 who had recovered from COVID-19. The chain is built from TRBV28 and TRBJ2-7; the D is unclear. The CDR3 region is CASSLRFQTSSYEQYF. The CDR3 coding sequence is TGTGCCAGCAGTTTACGTTTCCAAACGAGCTCCTACGAGCAGTACTTC.